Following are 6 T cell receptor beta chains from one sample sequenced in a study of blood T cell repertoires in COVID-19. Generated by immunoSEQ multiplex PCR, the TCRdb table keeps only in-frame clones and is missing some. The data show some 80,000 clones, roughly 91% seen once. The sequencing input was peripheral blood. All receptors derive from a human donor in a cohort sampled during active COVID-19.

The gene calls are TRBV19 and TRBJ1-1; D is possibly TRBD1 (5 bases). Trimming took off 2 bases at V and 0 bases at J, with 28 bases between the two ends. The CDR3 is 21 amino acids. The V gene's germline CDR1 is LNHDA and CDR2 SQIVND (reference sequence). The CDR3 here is CASSIRAREWTSKGVNTEAFF. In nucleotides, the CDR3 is TGTGCCAGTAGTATAAGGGCCAGGGAATGGACGAGTAAAGGCGTGAACACTGAAGCTTTCTTT.

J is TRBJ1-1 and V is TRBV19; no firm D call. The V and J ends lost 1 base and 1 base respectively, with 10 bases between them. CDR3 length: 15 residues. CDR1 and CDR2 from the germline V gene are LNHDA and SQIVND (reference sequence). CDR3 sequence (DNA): TGTGCCAGTAGTATAGCCGTGCGGGGGAACACTGAAGCTTTCTTT. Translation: CASSIAVRGNTEAFF.

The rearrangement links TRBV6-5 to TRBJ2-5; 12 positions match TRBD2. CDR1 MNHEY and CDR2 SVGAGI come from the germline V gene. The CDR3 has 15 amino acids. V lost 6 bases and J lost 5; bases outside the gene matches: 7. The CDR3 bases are TGTGCCAGCAGGCGACTAGCGGGAGCTAGCGAGACCCAGTACTTC. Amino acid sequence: CASRRLAGASETQYF.

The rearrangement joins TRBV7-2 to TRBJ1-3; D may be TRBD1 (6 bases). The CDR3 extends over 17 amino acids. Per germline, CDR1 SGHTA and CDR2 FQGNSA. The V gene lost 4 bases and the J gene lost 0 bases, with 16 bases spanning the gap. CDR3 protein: CASSSRPGGSSGNTIYF. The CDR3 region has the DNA TGTGCCAGCAGCTCCCGACCGGGGGGCAGCTCTGGAAACACCATATATTTT.

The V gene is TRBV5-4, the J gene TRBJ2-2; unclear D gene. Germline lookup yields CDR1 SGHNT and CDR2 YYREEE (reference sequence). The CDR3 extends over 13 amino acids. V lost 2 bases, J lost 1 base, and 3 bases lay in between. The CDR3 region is CASSFQNTGELFF. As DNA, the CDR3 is TGTGCCAGCAGCTTCCAGAACACCGGGGAGCTGTTTTTT. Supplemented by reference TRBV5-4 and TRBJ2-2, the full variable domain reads ETGVTQSPTHLIKTRGQQVTLRCSSQSGHNTVSWYQQALGQGPQFIFQYYREEENGRGNFPPRFSGLQFPNYSSELNVNALELDDSALYLCASSFQNTGELFFGEGSRLTVL.

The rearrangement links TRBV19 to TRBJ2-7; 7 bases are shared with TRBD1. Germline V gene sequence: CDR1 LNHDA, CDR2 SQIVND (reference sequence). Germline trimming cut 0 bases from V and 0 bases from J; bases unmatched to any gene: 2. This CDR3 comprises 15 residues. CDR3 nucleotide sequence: TGTGCCAGTAGTATAGATCGACAGGGCTCCTACGAGCAGTACTTC. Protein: CASSIDRQGSYEQYF.